Below, 25 T cell receptor beta chains from the same sample are listed, as sequenced in a study of glioma-infiltrating T cells. Amplification of TCR alpha and beta CDR3 regions from RNA used iRepertoire nested multiplex PCR. TCRdb re-analysed the multiplex PCR reads in MiXCR, keeping a single row per CDR3 protein. The sample has 300,000 to 450,000 distinct CDR3 sequences; roughly two fifths are singletons. Sequences were obtained from glioma tissue, nonneoplastic brain tissue, or PBMCs (not recorded which). The receptor source for this set is a human donor with low-grade glioma or glioblastoma, undergoing nonglioma brain surgery, or in good health (not recorded which).

This clonotype has at least ten counts. The rearrangement joins TRBV20-1 to TRBJ1-3, with unresolved D. Trimming shortened V by 4 bases and J by 1 base, and 5 bases separated the two germline ends. The CDR3 sequence is 12 residues long. CDR1 and CDR2 from the germline V gene are DFQATT and SNEGSKA (reference sequence). CDR3 protein: CSATVSGNTIYF. The CDR3 nucleotides read TGCAGTGCTACAGTTTCTGGAAACACCATATATTTT.

This clonotype occurred a few times. The chain uses TRBV6-1 and TRBJ2-2; TRBD2 aligns across 9 bases. Germline lookup yields CDR1 MNHNS and CDR2 SASEGT. This CDR3 comprises 15 residues. The junction had 8 bases not matched to a gene; V was cut back by 6 bases and J by 6 bases. CDR3 protein: CASSLNSGRAGELFF. CDR3 nucleotides: TGTGCCAGCAGCCTAAATAGCGGGAGAGCCGGGGAGCTGTTTTTT.

With respect to this clonotype: The conserved closing phenylalanine or tryptophan is absent in this CDR3, likely reflecting a read error. The rearrangement joins TRBV20-1 to TRBJ2-5; D call uncertain. The ends were cut back, 0 bases at V and 4 bases at J, with 12 bases in the middle. The V gene's germline CDR1 is DFQATT and CDR2 SNEGSKA (reference sequence). The CDR3 length is 14 residues. CDR3 region: CSARDPRLGETQYL. The CDR3 DNA sequence: TGCAGTGCTAGAGATCCCCGATTGGGAGAGACCCAGTACCTC.

The chain is built from TRBV6-1 and TRBJ2-7, with 8 bases identical to TRBD2. This CDR3 is 13 amino acids long. Per the germline V gene, CDR1 is MNHNS and CDR2 is SASEGT. V lost 7 bases, J lost 5 bases, and 7 bases stayed unmatched. CDR3 loop: CASKKRELNEQYF. The CDR3, as DNA: TGTGCCAGCAAAAAGCGGGAGTTAAACGAGCAGTACTTC.

In its sample, this clonotype was seen once. V and J are TRBV30 and TRBJ2-7; perhaps TRBD2 as D (5 bases). The CDR3 is made up of 14 amino acids. Germline values: CDR1 GTSNPN, CDR2 SVGIG (reference sequence). V lost 2 bases, J lost 3 bases, and 14 bases lay in between. The CDR3 nucleotides are TGTGCCTGGAGTCTAGGACTTAATTTCTACGAGCAGTACTTC. Translating gives CAWSLGLNFYEQYF.

In regard to this clonotype: Being one base from a much bigger clone, this may be a read error. The chain couples TRBV28 to TRBJ1-1, with TRBD1 as a possible D gene (5 bases). The CDR3 is made up of 13 amino acids. Germline CDR1 MDHEN, CDR2 SYDVKM. CDR3 coding DNA: TGTGCCAGCAGTTTGGGGCAGAACACTGAAGCTCTCTTT. Its translation is CASSLGQNTEALF.

The table lists this clonotype with a few counts. The J gene is TRBJ2-7, the V gene TRBV28, with D unclear. The V and J ends lost 2 bases and 0 bases respectively, with 8 bases between them. The CDR3 consists of 14 residues. The V gene's germline CDR1 is MDHEN and CDR2 SYDVKM. CDR3 in amino acids: CASSLMALSYEQYF. The DNA of the CDR3 is TGTGCCAGCAGTTTAATGGCCCTCTCCTACGAGCAGTACTTC.

A remark on this clonotype: Its ends do not fully match the called genes, so a read error is possible. The chain joins TRBV2 to TRBJ2-5, with D uncertain. Germline V gene lookup returns CDR1 SNHLY and CDR2 FYNNEI. The CDR3 totals 13 residues. The CDR3 nucleotides read TGTGCCAGCAGTAGTTTCCGCCATGAGACCAAGTACTTC. Translation gives CASSSFRHETKYF.

There are many counts of this clonotype. The CDR3 protein is CSARSGGSNQPQHF. The CDR3 nucleotides are TGCAGTGCTAGGTCGGGTGGAAGCAATCAGCCCCAGCATTTT. This sequence joins TRBV20-1 and TRBJ1-5; D is undetermined. V lost 3 bases and J 1 base, leaving 10 bases between the germline ends. The CDR3 is made up of 14 amino acids. Germline-derived CDR1 and CDR2 are DFQATT and SNEGSKA (reference sequence).

This chain's CDR3 is CASSLPDRDQPQHF. As DNA, the CDR3 is TGTGCCAGCAGCTTACCTGACAGGGATCAGCCCCAGCATTTT. J is TRBJ1-5 and V is TRBV7-2, with 7 nucleotides matching TRBD1. The CDR3 is made up of 14 amino acids. From germline, CDR1 is SGHTA and CDR2 FQGNSA. Unmatched junction bases numbered 3, after V lost 2 bases and J lost 5 bases.

This clonotype occurred a few times. The chain links TRBV15 to TRBJ1-5, with a weak D call TRBD1 (6 bases). V lost 0 bases to trimming and J lost 4 bases, with 19 bases between them. This CDR3 has 18 residues. Germline CDR1 reads LNHNV; CDR2 reads YYDKDF (reference sequence). The DNA of the CDR3 is TGTGCCACCAGCAGAGAGGGGCTAACAGGGATGACAAATCAGCCCCAGCATTTT. This encodes CATSREGLTGMTNQPQHF.

The chain couples TRBV27 to TRBJ2-7, with a possible D match to TRBD1 (6 bases). The germline V gene has CDR1 MNHEY and CDR2 SMNVEV (reference sequence). The CDR3 contains 15 residues. V was cut by 6 bases and J by 0 bases, with 15 bases left in between. The CDR3 nucleotides read TGTGCCAGCAGCCCCTCCCAGGGGCGCTCCTACGAGCAGTACTTC. Translation: CASSPSQGRSYEQYF.

This clonotype was recorded many times. The genes are TRBV4-2 and TRBJ1-2; TRBD1 matches at 8 bases. The V gene end was trimmed by 4 bases and the J gene end by 8 bases; junction bases not matched to a gene: 12. The germline V gene encodes CDR1 LGHNA and CDR2 YNFKEQ. The CDR3 length is 15 residues. The chain's CDR3 is CASSPPGTGAMGYTF. In nucleotides, the CDR3 is TGTGCCAGCAGCCCCCCAGGGACAGGCGCCATGGGCTACACCTTC.

A remark on this clonotype: The CDR3 ends on some other residue instead of the conserved phenylalanine or tryptophan, so this is likely a read error. The J gene is TRBJ1-1, the V gene TRBV7-6; possible D gene TRBD1, 6 bases. With 1 base removed from V and 3 bases from J, the gap between germline ends came to 9 bases. The CDR3 covers 14 residues. In germline, CDR1 is SGHVS, CDR2 FNYEAQ. The CDR3 nucleotides read TGTGCCAGCAGCTTAGGGACAGCAGACACTGAAGCTTTCTCT. Translated: CASSLGTADTEAFS.

This CDR3 is CASSLAPGQGANTEAFF. The CDR3 nucleotides are TGTGCCAGCAGCTTGGCTCCGGGACAGGGGGCTAACACTGAAGCTTTCTTT. The chain has TRBV7-2 and TRBJ1-1, with 12 positions matching TRBD1. V gave up 3 bases and J gave up 2 bases; unmatched junction bases: 7. CDR1 and CDR2 (germline): SGHTA, FQGNSA. This CDR3 is built from 17 residues. The entire variable domain, with the rest obtained from reference TRBV7-2 and TRBJ1-1, is as follows: GAGVSQSPSNKVTEKGKDVELRCDPISGHTALYWYRQSLGQGLEFLIYFQGNSAPDKSGLPSDRFSAERTGGSVSTLTIQRTQQEDSAVYLCASSLAPGQGANTEAFFGQGTRLTVV.

The chain links TRBV20-1 to TRBJ2-2, with 7 bases fitting TRBD1. The CDR3 loop spans 13 amino acids. The trim removed 4 bases at V and 5 bases at J, leaving 4 bases unmatched. Germline V gene data show CDR1 as DFQATT and CDR2 as SNEGSKA (reference sequence). CDR3 sequence (DNA): TGCAGTGCTACCGGGACAGCGACCGGGGAGCTGTTTTTT. This translates into CSATGTATGELFF.

The rearrangement links TRBV28 to TRBJ2-5; D tentatively reads TRBD1 or TRBD2 (6 bases each). V lost 6 bases and J lost 5, with 10 bases in between. The CDR3 has 12 amino acids. Germline V gives CDR1 MDHEN, CDR2 SYDVKM. The CDR3 region is CASSGGWETQYF. CDR3 DNA: TGTGCCAGCAGCGGGGGCTGGGAGACCCAGTACTTC.

V is TRBV2 and J is TRBJ2-1; the D gene is possibly TRBD2 (5 bases). Germline assignment: CDR1 SNHLY and CDR2 FYNNEI. V was clipped by 8 bases and J by 6 bases, with 8 bases between them. The CDR3 runs 11 residues. The CDR3 is CASGRINEQFF. The CDR3 DNA reads as TGTGCCAGCGGGAGAATCAATGAGCAGTTCTTC.

The chain recombines TRBV20-1 with TRBJ2-3, with TRBD2 matching over 9 bases. The trim removed 6 bases at V and 5 bases at J, leaving 12 bases unmatched. The CDR3 is made up of 15 amino acids. Germline assignment: CDR1 DFQATT and CDR2 SNEGSKA (reference sequence). CDR3 nucleotides: TGCAGTGCCCCTAGTAGCGGGAGCACCGGAGATACGCAGTATTTT. Its translation: CSAPSSGSTGDTQYF.

The gene calls are TRBV20-1 and TRBJ2-7, with 7 nucleotides matching TRBD2. Germline lookup yields CDR1 DFQATT and CDR2 SNEGSKA (reference sequence). J gave up 0 bases and V 4 bases, and 12 bases lay outside the gene matches. The CDR3 contains 16 residues. Here the CDR3 DNA reads TGCAGTGCTAAGGTCTCGGCGGGAGCCCCCTCCTACGAGCAGTACTTC. Protein: CSAKVSAGAPSYEQYF.

This clonotype occurred many times. The chain has TRBV19 and TRBJ1-1, with 9 bases identical to TRBD1. Per the germline V gene, CDR1 is LNHDA and CDR2 is SQIVND (reference sequence). This CDR3 is 14 amino acids long. Trimming cost V 6 bases and J 6 bases; bases outside gene matches: 8. In nucleotides, the CDR3 is TGTGCCAGTAGGCAAGGACAGGGGAAGGCTGAAGCTTTCTTT. This translates into CASRQGQGKAEAFF.

This clonotype has a count of ten or more. The chain is built from TRBV27 and TRBJ2-1; D is unclear. V lost 3 bases and J lost 5, with 8 bases in between. CDR3 length: 13 amino acids. Germline lookup yields CDR1 MNHEY and CDR2 SMNVEV (reference sequence). CDR3 sequence reads: CASSFSGHNEQFF. As DNA, the CDR3 is TGTGCCAGCAGTTTCAGTGGCCACAATGAGCAGTTCTTC.

This clonotype was seen a few times. This chain connects TRBV19 to TRBJ1-5; no definite D call. The CDR3 is 13 residues long. From germline, CDR1 is LNHDA and CDR2 SQIVND (reference sequence). Trimming cost V 4 bases and J 7 bases, with 11 bases left between them. As DNA, the CDR3 is TGTGCCAGTAGTACCCAAAGAGGGCAGCCCCAGCATTTT. Amino acid sequence: CASSTQRGQPQHF.

This clonotype was counted a single time. A clone one base away is much larger, so this may be a read error. The rearrangement joins TRBV15 to TRBJ1-3, with D hard to call. CDR1 is LNHNV and CDR2 is YYDKDF in the germline V gene (reference sequence). The CDR3 totals 15 residues. Trimming cost V 2 bases and J 1 base, with 9 bases left between them. The DNA for the CDR3 is TGTGCCACCAGCAGAAATCAAGCGTCTGGAAACACCATATATTTT. It specifies CATSRNQASGNTIYF.

The CDR3 DNA reads TGCAGTGCTAGCTCTCTAATTAAGGGACAGCGGCACTACGAGCAGTACTTC. It yields the protein CSASSLIKGQRHYEQYF. The V call is TRBV20-1, the J call TRBJ2-7; 7 nucleotides match TRBD1. Trimming took 3 bases from V and 3 from J; bases not matched to a gene: 17. The CDR3 runs 17 residues. Germline CDR1 DFQATT, CDR2 SNEGSKA (reference sequence).